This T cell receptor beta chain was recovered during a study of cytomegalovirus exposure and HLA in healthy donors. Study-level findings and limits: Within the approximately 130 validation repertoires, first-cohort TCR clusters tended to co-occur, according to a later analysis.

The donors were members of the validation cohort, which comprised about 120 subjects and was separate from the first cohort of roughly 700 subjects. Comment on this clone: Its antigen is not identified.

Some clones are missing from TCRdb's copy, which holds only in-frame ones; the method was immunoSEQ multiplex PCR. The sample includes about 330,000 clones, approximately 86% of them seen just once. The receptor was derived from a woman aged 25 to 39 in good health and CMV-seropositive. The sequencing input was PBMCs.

In nucleotides, the CDR3 is TGTGCCAGCAGCTTAGCCGGGACTAGTAATGAGCAGTTCTTC. Translation gives CASSLAGTSNEQFF. This sequence joins TRBV11-3 and TRBJ2-1; TRBD2 aligns across 8 bases. The CDR3 runs 14 residues. Germline CDR1 reads SGHNT; CDR2 reads YENEEA. J lost 7 bases, V lost 1 base, and 3 bases had no gene match.